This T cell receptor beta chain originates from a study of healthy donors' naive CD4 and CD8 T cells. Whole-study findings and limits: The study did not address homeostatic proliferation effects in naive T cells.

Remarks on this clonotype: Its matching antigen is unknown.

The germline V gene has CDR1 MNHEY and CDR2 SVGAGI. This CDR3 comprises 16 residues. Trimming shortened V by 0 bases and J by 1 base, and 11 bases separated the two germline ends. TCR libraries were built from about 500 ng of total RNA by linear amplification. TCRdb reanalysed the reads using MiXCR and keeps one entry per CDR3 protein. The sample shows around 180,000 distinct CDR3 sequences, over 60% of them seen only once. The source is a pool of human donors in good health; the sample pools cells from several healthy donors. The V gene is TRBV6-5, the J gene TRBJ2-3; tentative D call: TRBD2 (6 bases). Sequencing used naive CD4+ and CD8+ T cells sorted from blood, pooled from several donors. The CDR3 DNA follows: TGTGCCAGCAGTTACTCGTCGGGGGAACGCACAGATACGCAGTATTTT. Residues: CASSYSSGERTDTQYF.